The 13 T cell receptor beta chains listed next were all sequenced from one sample in a study of early T cells in non-severe SARS-CoV-2 infection. TCRdb reprocessed the 5' RACE reads with MiXCR, giving one entry per CDR3 protein. This sample carries about 100,000 distinct CDR3 sequences, about 12% of them seen once, and the ten largest clones take approximately 2%. What was sequenced was whole blood. Receptors originate from an adult who was a healthcare worker with PCR-confirmed SARS-CoV-2 infection or an uninfected control (not recorded which).

This clonotype was seen ten or more times. The chain is built from TRBV21-1 and TRBJ1-1; the D call TRBD1 from the table was never checked on the DNA. TRBV21-1 is a documented pseudogene. CDR3 size: 15 residues. DNA for the CDR3: TGTGCCAGCAGCAAAGTCCGCTTTGACAGGAGAGAAGCTTTCTTT. The encoded protein is CASSKVRFDRREAFF.

The J gene is TRBJ2-1, the V gene TRBV5-1, with D possibly matching TRBD2 (5 bases). The CDR3 has 13 amino acids. With 5 bases removed from V and 4 bases from J, the gap between germline ends came to 10 bases. Germline V gene lookup returns CDR1 SGHRS and CDR2 YFSETQ. This chain's CDR3 is CASRSGSYNEQFF. CDR3 DNA sequence: TGCGCCAGCAGAAGCGGTTCTTACAATGAGCAGTTCTTC.

The rearrangement joins TRBV7-2 to TRBJ2-7; D is perhaps TRBD1 (5 bases). V lost 4 bases, J lost 4 bases, and 14 bases lay in between. Germline V gene sequence: CDR1 SGHTA, CDR2 FQGNSA. CDR3 size: 14 residues. CDR3 sequence: CASSSQGSDYEQYF. CDR3 sequence (DNA): TGTGCCAGCAGCTCCCAGGGCAGCGATTACGAGCAGTACTTC.

This clonotype was picked up many times. The chain is built from TRBV7-6 and TRBJ1-1; D perhaps matches TRBD1 (6 bases). This CDR3 region has 17 residues. Trimming took 5 bases from V and 7 from J, leaving 26 bases between them. The germline V gene encodes CDR1 SGHVS and CDR2 FNYEAQ. As DNA, the CDR3 is TGTGCCAGCAGCCCCCCGGGGCAGGGGATCAGGTCCAGTGAAGCTTTCTTT. Encoded protein: CASSPPGQGIRSSEAFF.

This clonotype was counted ten times or more. The V call is TRBV7-9, the J call TRBJ1-5; the D is unclear. The CDR3 totals 13 residues. Germline V gene lookup returns CDR1 SEHNR and CDR2 FQNEAQ (reference sequence). With 5 bases removed from V and 9 bases from J, the gap between germline ends came to 14 bases. The CDR3 sequence: CASSRQPGSPQHF. For the CDR3, the DNA is TGTGCCAGCAGCCGCCAGCCGGGCTCGCCCCAGCATTTT. Full variable domain (outside the CDR3, taken from reference TRBV7-9 and TRBJ1-5): DTGVSQNPRHKITKRGQNVTFRCDPISEHNRLYWYRQTLGQGPEFLTYFQNEAQLEKSRLLSDRFSAERPKGSFSTLEIQRTEQGDSAMYLCASSRQPGSPQHFGDGTRLSIL.

This clonotype was found many times. The gene calls are TRBV7-8 and TRBJ1-2; 11 nucleotides align to TRBD1. Germline V gene lookup returns CDR1 SGHVS and CDR2 FQNEAQ. The CDR3 has 16 residues. Unmatched junction bases numbered 13, after V lost 5 bases and J lost 8 bases. CDR3 DNA sequence: TGTGCCAGCAGCCGCGGGCTCCGGACAGGGGGCTGGGGCTACACCTTC. This codes for CASSRGLRTGGWGYTF.

The chain couples TRBV7-2 to TRBJ2-7, with D perhaps TRBD1 or TRBD2 (5 bases each). V gave up 5 bases and J gave up 0 bases, with 17 bases separating them. CDR1 SGHTA and CDR2 FQGNSA come from the germline V gene. The CDR3 loop spans 16 amino acids. CDR3: CASSPPAPGRSYEQYF. In DNA form, the CDR3 reads TGTGCCAGCAGCCCCCCGGCCCCGGGGCGCTCCTACGAGCAGTACTTC.

In this sample, this clonotype turned up a few times. The rearrangement uses TRBV29-1 and TRBJ2-7; D may match TRBD1 or TRBD2 (5 bases each). The V end lost 1 base, the J end lost 2 bases, and 15 bases lay between the germline ends. CDR3 length: 15 amino acids. CDR1 is SQVTM and CDR2 is ANQGSEA in the germline V gene. In DNA, the CDR3 is TGCAGCGTTGAAGCTGAGGGACCCGTAGCCTACGAGCAGTACTTC. Its translation is CSVEAEGPVAYEQYF.

In this sample, this clonotype turned up many times. This chain uses TRBV7-2 with TRBJ1-3, with D maybe TRBD1 (6 bases). Deletions cut 5 bases from V and 2 bases from J, with 10 bases between. Germline CDR1 and CDR2: SGHTA and FQGNSA. The length of the CDR3 is 14 residues. CDR3 DNA: TGTGCCAGCAGCCGTTGGACAGCTGGAAACACCATATATTTT. Translating gives CASSRWTAGNTIYF.

The J gene is TRBJ2-1, the V gene TRBV20-1; a possible D gene is TRBD1 (6 bases). With 1 base removed from V and 9 bases from J, the gap between germline ends came to 19 bases. Germline V gene sequence: CDR1 DFQATT, CDR2 SNEGSKA (reference sequence). CDR3 length equals 15 residues. CDR3 DNA: TGCAGTGCTAGAGTCGGGACATGGGGTTACCGTGAGCAGTTCTTC. This gives the protein CSARVGTWGYREQFF.

The sample holds a few counts of this clonotype. The CDR3 reads CASSLAFADTQYF. CDR3 bases: TGTGCCAGCAGCTTAGCATTCGCAGATACGCAGTATTTT. V gene TRBV7-6 combines with J gene TRBJ2-3; D gene ambiguous. This CDR3 is 13 amino acids long. Germline CDR1 and CDR2: SGHVS and FNYEAQ. V was shortened by 0 bases and J by 4 bases, with 5 bases between the two germline ends. Variable domain in full (rest from reference TRBV7-6 and TRBJ2-3): GAGVSQSPRYKVTKRGQDVALRCDPISGHVSLYWYRQALGQGPEFLTYFNYEAQQDKSGLPNDRFSAERPEGSISTLTIQRTEQRDSAMYRCASSLAFADTQYFGPGTRLTVL.

The gene calls are TRBV20-1 and TRBJ2-7; 8 bases map to TRBD2. Germline loops: CDR1 DFQATT, CDR2 SNEGSKA (reference sequence). The CDR3 consists of 17 residues. The V gene end was trimmed by 5 bases and the J gene end by 2 bases; junction bases not matched to a gene: 17. CDR3 nucleotides: TGCAGTGCTTTCCGCGCGGCCCCCGGGACTAGAACCTACGAGCAGTACTTC. This gives the protein CSAFRAAPGTRTYEQYF.

The table lists this clonotype with many counts. The V call is TRBV9, the J call TRBJ2-2; 9 bases fit TRBD2. The CDR3 has 14 residues. The ends lost 6 bases at V and 9 bases at J; junction bases unmatched: 9. Per the germline V gene, CDR1 is SGDLS and CDR2 is YYNGEE. The CDR3 loop is CASTTAGGPRELFF. The CDR3, as DNA: TGTGCCAGCACCACAGCGGGGGGCCCCCGGGAGCTGTTTTTT.